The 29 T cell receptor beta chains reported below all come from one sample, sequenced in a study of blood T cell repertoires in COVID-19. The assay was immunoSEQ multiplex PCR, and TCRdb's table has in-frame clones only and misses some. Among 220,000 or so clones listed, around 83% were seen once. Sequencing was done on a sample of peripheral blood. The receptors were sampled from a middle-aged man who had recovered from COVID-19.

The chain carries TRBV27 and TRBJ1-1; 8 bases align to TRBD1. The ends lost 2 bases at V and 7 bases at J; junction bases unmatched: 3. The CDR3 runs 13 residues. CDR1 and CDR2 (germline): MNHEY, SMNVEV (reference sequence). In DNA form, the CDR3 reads TGTGCCAGCAGTTTAAGGACAGGGAGTGAAGCTTTCTTT. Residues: CASSLRTGSEAFF.

The CDR3 DNA reads TGTGCCAGCAGATCTAGCGGGACGGCCGGGGAGCTGTTTTTT. Protein: CASRSSGTAGELFF. V gene TRBV27 combines with J gene TRBJ2-2; TRBD2 aligns across 9 bases. CDR3 length: 14 amino acids. Germline V gene sequence: CDR1 MNHEY, CDR2 SMNVEV (reference sequence). With V trimmed by 6 bases and J by 6 bases, 5 bases remained unmatched.

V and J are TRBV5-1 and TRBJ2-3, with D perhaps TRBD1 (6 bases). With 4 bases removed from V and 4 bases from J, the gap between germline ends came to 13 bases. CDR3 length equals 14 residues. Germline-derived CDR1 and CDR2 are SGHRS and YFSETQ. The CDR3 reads CASSLGHLPDTQYF. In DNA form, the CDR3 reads TGCGCCAGCAGCCTGGGACATCTTCCAGATACGCAGTATTTT.

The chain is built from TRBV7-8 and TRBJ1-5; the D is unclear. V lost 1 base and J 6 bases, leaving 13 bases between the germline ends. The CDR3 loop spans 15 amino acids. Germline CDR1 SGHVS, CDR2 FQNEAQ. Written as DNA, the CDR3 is TGTGCCAGCAGCTTAGAGACTGGGTACGGTCAGCCCCAGCATTTT. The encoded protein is CASSLETGYGQPQHF. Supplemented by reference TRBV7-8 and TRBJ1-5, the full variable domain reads GAGVSQSPRYKVAKRGQDVALRCDPISGHVSLFWYQQALGQGPEFLTYFQNEAQLDKSGLPSDRFFAERPEGSVSTLKIQRTQQEDSAVYLCASSLETGYGQPQHFGDGTRLSIL.

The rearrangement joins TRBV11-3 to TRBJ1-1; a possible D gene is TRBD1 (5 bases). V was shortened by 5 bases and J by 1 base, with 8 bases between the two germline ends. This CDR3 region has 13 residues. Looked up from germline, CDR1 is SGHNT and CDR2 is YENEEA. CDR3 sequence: CASSRGANTEAFF. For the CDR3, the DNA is TGTGCCAGCAGCAGGGGCGCGAACACTGAAGCTTTCTTT.

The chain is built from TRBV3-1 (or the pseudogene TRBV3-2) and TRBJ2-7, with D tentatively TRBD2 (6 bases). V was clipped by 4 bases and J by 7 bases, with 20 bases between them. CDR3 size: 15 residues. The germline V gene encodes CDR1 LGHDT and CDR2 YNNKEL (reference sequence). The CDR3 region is CASSPRDSGLKEQYF. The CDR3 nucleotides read TGTGCCAGCAGCCCGAGGGACTCGGGACTTAAGGAGCAGTACTTC.

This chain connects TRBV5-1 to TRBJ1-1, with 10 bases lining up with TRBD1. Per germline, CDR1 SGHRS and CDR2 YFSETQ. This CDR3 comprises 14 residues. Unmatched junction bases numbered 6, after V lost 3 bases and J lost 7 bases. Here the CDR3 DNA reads TGCGCCAGCAGCTCTGGGACAGGGGCGTTTGAAGCTTTCTTT. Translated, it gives CASSSGTGAFEAFF.

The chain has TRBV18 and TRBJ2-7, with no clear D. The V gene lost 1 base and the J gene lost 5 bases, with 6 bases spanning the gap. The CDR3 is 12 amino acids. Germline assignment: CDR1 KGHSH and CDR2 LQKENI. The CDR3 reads CASSPLLHEQYF. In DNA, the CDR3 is TGTGCCAGCTCACCACTTCTCCACGAGCAGTACTTC. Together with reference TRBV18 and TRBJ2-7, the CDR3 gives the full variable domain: NAGVMQNPRHLVRRRGQEARLRCSPMKGHSHVYWYRQLPEEGLKFMVYLQKENIIDESGMPKERFSAEFPKEGPSILRIQQVVRGDSAAYFCASSPLLHEQYFGPGTRLTVT.

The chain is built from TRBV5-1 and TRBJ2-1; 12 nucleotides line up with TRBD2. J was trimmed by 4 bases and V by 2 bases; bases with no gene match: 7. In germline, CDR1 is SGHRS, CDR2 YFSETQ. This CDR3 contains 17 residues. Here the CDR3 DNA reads TGCGCCAGCAGCTTTGGGGTCCTAGCGGGAGGGTACAATGAGCAGTTCTTC. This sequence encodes CASSFGVLAGGYNEQFF.

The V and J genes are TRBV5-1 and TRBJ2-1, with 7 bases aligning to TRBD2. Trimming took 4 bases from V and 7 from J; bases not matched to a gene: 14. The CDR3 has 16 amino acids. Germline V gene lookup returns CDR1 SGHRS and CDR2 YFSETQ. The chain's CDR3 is CASSPRGLAAGNEQFF. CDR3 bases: TGCGCCAGCAGCCCCAGAGGCCTAGCGGCCGGGAATGAGCAGTTCTTC.

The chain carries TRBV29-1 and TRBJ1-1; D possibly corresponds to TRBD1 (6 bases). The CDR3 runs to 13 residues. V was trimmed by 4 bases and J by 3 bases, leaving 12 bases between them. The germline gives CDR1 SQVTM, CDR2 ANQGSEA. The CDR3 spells CSVGGPRDTEAFF. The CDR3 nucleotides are TGCAGCGTTGGGGGGCCGCGGGACACTGAAGCTTTCTTT.

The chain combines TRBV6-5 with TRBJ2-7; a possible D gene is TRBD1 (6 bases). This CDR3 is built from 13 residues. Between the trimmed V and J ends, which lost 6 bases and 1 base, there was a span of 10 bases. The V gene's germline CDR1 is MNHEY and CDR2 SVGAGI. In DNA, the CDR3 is TGTGCCAGCAGCTTAGGACAGTCCTACGAGCAGTACTTC. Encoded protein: CASSLGQSYEQYF.

This CDR3 is CASSLETSGIYEQYF. The CDR3 nucleotides read TGTGCCAGCAGCTTAGAGACTAGCGGGATCTACGAGCAGTACTTC. The V gene is TRBV11-2, the J gene TRBJ2-7; TRBD2 agrees at 11 bases. The length of the CDR3 is 15 residues. V shed 0 bases, J shed 3 bases, and the junction held 1 base outside the gene matches. Per germline, CDR1 SGHAT and CDR2 FQNNGV.

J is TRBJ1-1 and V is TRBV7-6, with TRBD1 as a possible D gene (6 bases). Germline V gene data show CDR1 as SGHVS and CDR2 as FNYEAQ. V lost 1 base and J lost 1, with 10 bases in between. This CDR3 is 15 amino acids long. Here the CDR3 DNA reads TGTGCCAGCAGCTTAGAGGGACACGGGAACACTGAAGCTTTCTTT. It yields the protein CASSLEGHGNTEAFF.

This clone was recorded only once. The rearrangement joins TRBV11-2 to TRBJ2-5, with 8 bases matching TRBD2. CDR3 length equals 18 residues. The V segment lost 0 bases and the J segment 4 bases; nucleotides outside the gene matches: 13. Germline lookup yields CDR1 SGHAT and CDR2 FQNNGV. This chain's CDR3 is CASSLDRGTSRLSETQYF. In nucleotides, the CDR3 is TGTGCCAGCAGCTTAGATCGGGGGACTAGTAGATTATCAGAGACCCAGTACTTC.

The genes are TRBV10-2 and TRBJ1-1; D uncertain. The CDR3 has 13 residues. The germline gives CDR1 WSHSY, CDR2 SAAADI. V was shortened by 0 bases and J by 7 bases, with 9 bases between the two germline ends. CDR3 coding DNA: TGCGCCAGCAGTGAGTCTCAGAATCTTGAAGCTTTCTTT. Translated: CASSESQNLEAFF.

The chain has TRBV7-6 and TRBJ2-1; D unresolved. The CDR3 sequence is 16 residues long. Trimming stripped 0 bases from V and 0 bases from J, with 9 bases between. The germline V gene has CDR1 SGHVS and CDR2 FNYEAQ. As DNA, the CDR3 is TGTGCCAGCAGCTTAGCTTTGATGAGCTCCTACAATGAGCAGTTCTTC. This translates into CASSLALMSSYNEQFF.

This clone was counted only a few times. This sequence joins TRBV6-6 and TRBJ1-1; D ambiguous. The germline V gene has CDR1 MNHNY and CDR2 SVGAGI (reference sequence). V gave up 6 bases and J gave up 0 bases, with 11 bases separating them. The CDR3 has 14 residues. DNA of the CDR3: TGTGCCAGCAGCTCGTCCGGTCTGAACACTGAAGCTTTCTTT. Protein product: CASSSSGLNTEAFF.

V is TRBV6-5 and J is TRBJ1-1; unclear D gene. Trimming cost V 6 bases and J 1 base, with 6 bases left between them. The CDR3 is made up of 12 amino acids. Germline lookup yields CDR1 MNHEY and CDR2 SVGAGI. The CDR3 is CASRRRNTEAFF. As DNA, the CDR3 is TGTGCCAGCAGGAGAAGGAACACTGAAGCTTTCTTT.

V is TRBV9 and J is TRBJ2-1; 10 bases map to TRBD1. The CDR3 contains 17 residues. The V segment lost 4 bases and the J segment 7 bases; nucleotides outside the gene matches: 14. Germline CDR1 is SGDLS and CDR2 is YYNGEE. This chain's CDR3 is CASSPISGTGVPNEQFF. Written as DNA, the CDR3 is TGTGCCAGCAGCCCGATTTCCGGGACAGGGGTCCCGAATGAGCAGTTCTTC.

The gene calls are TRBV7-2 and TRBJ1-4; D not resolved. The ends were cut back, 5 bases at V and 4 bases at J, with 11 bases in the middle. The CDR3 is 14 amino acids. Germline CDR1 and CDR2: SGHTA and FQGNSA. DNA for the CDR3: TGTGCCAGCAGCGAGTCGGGGTTTAATGAAAAACTGTTTTTT. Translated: CASSESGFNEKLFF.

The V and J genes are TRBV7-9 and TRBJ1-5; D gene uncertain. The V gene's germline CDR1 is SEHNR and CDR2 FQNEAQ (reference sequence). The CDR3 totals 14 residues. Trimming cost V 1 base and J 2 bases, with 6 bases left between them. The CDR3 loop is CASSLGGGNQPQHF. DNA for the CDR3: TGTGCCAGCAGCTTAGGAGGAGGCAATCAGCCCCAGCATTTT.

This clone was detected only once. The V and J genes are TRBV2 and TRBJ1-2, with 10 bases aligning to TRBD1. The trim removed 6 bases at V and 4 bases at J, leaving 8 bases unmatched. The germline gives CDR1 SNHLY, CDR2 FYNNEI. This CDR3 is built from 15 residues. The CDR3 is CASRKGQGHVYGYTF. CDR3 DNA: TGTGCCAGCAGAAAGGGACAGGGGCACGTCTATGGCTACACCTTC.

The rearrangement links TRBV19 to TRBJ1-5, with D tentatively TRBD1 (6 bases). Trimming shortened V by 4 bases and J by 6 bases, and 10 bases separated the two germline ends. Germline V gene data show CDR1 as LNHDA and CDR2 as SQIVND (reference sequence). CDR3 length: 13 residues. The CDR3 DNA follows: TGTGCCAGTAGTACCAGGGGTTTTCAGCCCCAGCATTTT. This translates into CASSTRGFQPQHF.

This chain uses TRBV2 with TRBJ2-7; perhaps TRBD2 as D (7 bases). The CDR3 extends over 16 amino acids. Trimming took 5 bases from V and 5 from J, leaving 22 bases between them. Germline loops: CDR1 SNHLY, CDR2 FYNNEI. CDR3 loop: CASSPPAGEGPHEQYF. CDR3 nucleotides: TGTGCCAGCAGTCCCCCTGCAGGGGAGGGCCCTCACGAGCAGTACTTC.

The CDR3 DNA reads TGTGCCAGCAGCTTAAGACAGGGGATCGCAGATACGCAGTATTTT. As protein: CASSLRQGIADTQYF. The chain is built from TRBV7-9 and TRBJ2-3, with 8 bases fitting TRBD1. The CDR3 runs 15 residues. Germline CDR1 SEHNR, CDR2 FQNEAQ (reference sequence). V was clipped by 2 bases and J by 4 bases; unmatched bases: 5. Using reference TRBV7-9 and TRBJ2-3 for the parts outside the CDR3, the full variable domain is DTGVSQNPRHKITKRGQNVTFRCDPISEHNRLYWYRQTLGQGPEFLTYFQNEAQLEKSRLLSDRFSAERPKGSFSTLEIQRTEQGDSAMYLCASSLRQGIADTQYFGPGTRLTVL.

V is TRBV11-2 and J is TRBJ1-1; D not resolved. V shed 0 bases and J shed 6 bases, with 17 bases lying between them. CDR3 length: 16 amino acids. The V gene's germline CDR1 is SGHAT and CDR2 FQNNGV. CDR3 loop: CASSLDPRSLRSEAFF. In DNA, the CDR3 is TGTGCCAGCAGCTTAGATCCGCGGTCCTTGAGGTCTGAAGCTTTCTTT.

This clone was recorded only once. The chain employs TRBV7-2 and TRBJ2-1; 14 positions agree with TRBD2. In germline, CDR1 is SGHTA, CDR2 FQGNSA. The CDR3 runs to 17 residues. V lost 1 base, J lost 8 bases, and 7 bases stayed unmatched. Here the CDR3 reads CASSLDSGLAGGYEQFF. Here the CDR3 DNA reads TGTGCCAGCAGCTTAGATTCAGGACTAGCGGGAGGCTATGAGCAGTTCTTC.

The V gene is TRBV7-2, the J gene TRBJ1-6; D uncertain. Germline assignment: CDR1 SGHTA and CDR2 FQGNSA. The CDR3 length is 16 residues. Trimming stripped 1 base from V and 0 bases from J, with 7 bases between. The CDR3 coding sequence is TGTGCCAGCAGCTTAGAACAGCCCTCCTATAATTCACCCCTCCACTTT. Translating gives CASSLEQPSYNSPLHF.